These 30 T cell receptor beta chains share one sample of origin, sequenced in a study of T cells after yellow fever vaccination. TCRdb recomputed calls from the 5' RACE reads with MiXCR, one row per CDR3 protein. The sample has about 320,000 distinct CDR3 sequences, 3.5% to 5% seen once; the top ten hold roughly 21%. The specimen was PBMCs, collected 15 days after the yellow fever booster vaccination. The receptors were sampled from a man younger than 30 who received the YFV17D yellow fever vaccine.

This clonotype was seen ten or more times. The chain couples TRBV14 to TRBJ2-7; D is perhaps TRBD2 (5 bases). CDR3 size: 12 residues. Germline assignment: CDR1 SGHDN and CDR2 FVKESK. V was cut by 2 bases and J by 6 bases, with 8 bases left in between. The CDR3 sequence: CASSQTGTEQYV. The CDR3 DNA sequence: TGTGCCAGCAGCCAAACGGGAACCGAGCAGTACGTC.

This clonotype appeared many times. The chain has TRBV7-7 and TRBJ2-3, with D unclear. The V and J ends lost 3 bases and 6 bases respectively, with 10 bases between them. This CDR3 region has 13 residues. In germline, CDR1 is SSHAT, CDR2 FNYEAQ (reference sequence). DNA for the CDR3: TGTGCCAGCAGCTTCTTCCTAGGGGATACGCAGTATTTT. Residues: CASSFFLGDTQYF.

This clonotype was recorded many times. The chain carries TRBV10-3 and TRBJ2-1; D unresolved. This CDR3 contains 17 residues. The V and J ends lost 2 bases and 5 bases respectively, with 19 bases between them. The germline V gene encodes CDR1 ENHRY and CDR2 SYGVKD. CDR3 sequence: CAISEPRSSGPNNEQFF. CDR3 DNA sequence: TGTGCCATCAGTGAGCCGAGATCCTCCGGGCCCAACAATGAGCAGTTCTTC.

The chain combines TRBV20-1 with TRBJ1-5, with 10 bases fitting TRBD1. J was trimmed by 5 bases and V by 3 bases; bases with no gene match: 7. CDR1 is DFQATT, CDR2 SNEGSKA, per germline (reference sequence). The CDR3 consists of 15 residues. The CDR3: CSARASTGGDQPQHF. The CDR3 DNA reads TGCAGTGCTAGGGCCTCGACAGGGGGCGATCAGCCCCAGCATTTT.

There are many counts of this clonotype. The chain recombines TRBV25-1 with TRBJ1-2; D is uncertain. From germline, CDR1 is MGHDK and CDR2 SYGVNS. The V end lost 4 bases, the J end lost 2 bases, and 8 bases lay between the germline ends. This CDR3 spans 13 amino acids. The CDR3 DNA reads as TGTGCCAGCAGTGCGGGCACAAACTATGGCTACACCTTC. It is translated as CASSAGTNYGYTF.

The V and J genes are TRBV4-1 and TRBJ2-7, with D perhaps matching TRBD1 or TRBD2 (5 bases each). Trimming cost V 0 bases and J 0 bases, with 12 bases left between them. Looked up from germline, CDR1 is MGHRA and CDR2 is YSYEKL. This CDR3 contains 16 residues. CDR3 residues: CASSQEEGLSSYEQYF. The DNA of the CDR3 is TGCGCCAGCAGCCAAGAAGAGGGGTTGAGCTCCTACGAGCAGTACTTC.

This clonotype has only a few counts. The V and J genes are TRBV20-1 and TRBJ1-4; D not certain. V was cut by 5 bases and J by 7 bases, with 14 bases left in between. The CDR3 runs to 13 residues. The germline gives CDR1 DFQATT, CDR2 SNEGSKA (reference sequence). CDR3 residues: CSAYGPLGEKLFF. DNA of the CDR3: TGCAGTGCTTACGGGCCCTTAGGTGAAAAACTGTTTTTT.

This clonotype turned up a few times. V is TRBV29-1 and J is TRBJ2-3; 7 positions match TRBD1. V trimming: 6 bases; J trimming: 1 base; junction bases outside the gene matches: 4. CDR3 length equals 13 residues. Germline V gene sequence: CDR1 SQVTM, CDR2 ANQGSEA. For the CDR3, the DNA is TGCAGCGTCGACAGGGAAGGCACAGATACGCAGTATTTT. It encodes CSVDREGTDTQYF.

The gene calls are TRBV20-1 and TRBJ1-5; D not resolved. Trimming left V 4 bases short and J 1 base short, with 17 bases between. The germline V gene has CDR1 DFQATT and CDR2 SNEGSKA (reference sequence). This CDR3 is 16 amino acids long. The CDR3 coding sequence is TGCAGTGCTACCGACTTCGCAAAGGGAAGCAATCAGCCCCAGCATTTT. This sequence encodes CSATDFAKGSNQPQHF.

The rearrangement uses TRBV7-2 and TRBJ1-4; no definite D call. The CDR3 runs 12 residues. V lost 5 bases, J lost 8 bases, and 9 bases lay in between. CDR1 is SGHTA and CDR2 is FQGNSA in the germline V gene. CDR3 nucleotide sequence: TGTGCCAGCAGCCCCGAGCGGGAAAAACTGTTTTTT. It is translated as CASSPEREKLFF.

This chain links TRBV6-5 with TRBJ2-3; the match to TRBD2 covers 8 bases. V lost 5 bases to trimming and J lost 4 bases; unmatched junction nucleotides: 8. Germline CDR1 MNHEY, CDR2 SVGAGI. The CDR3 consists of 15 residues. The CDR3 protein is CASSDGGAGADTQYF. DNA for the CDR3: TGTGCCAGCAGTGACGGGGGGGCCGGGGCAGATACGCAGTATTTT.

The sample holds many counts of this clonotype. The V gene is TRBV18, the J gene TRBJ2-1; either TRBD1 or TRBD2 may fit D (6 bases each). CDR3 length: 12 amino acids. The germline CDR1 and CDR2 sequences are KGHSH and LQKENI. V dropped 8 bases and J dropped 13 bases, with 18 bases sitting between them. The CDR3 spells CASSRGGGDQFF. The CDR3 bases are TGTGCCAGCAGCAGGGGAGGTGGTGATCAGTTCTTC.

The chain combines TRBV7-9 with TRBJ1-2; no definite D call. CDR1 and CDR2 from the germline V gene are SEHNR and FQNEAQ (reference sequence). The CDR3 covers 14 residues. V was pared by 2 bases and J by 4 bases, with 11 bases between. The DNA of the CDR3 is TGTGCCAGCAGCTTAATTGGTGATCCCTATGGCTACACCTTC. As protein: CASSLIGDPYGYTF.

In this sample, this clonotype turned up a few times. The chain recombines TRBV7-3 with TRBJ2-3, with a possible D match to TRBD2 (6 bases). This CDR3 region has 13 residues. Between the trimmed V and J ends, which lost 3 bases and 4 bases, there was a span of 8 bases. Germline-derived CDR1 and CDR2 are SGHTA and FQGTGA. The CDR3 spells CASSLSGPDTQYF. The CDR3 DNA sequence: TGTGCCAGCAGCTTGAGCGGGCCAGATACGCAGTATTTT.

This clonotype was detected many times. The V and J genes are TRBV7-9 and TRBJ1-4; D remains ambiguous. This CDR3 contains 15 residues. With 3 bases removed from V and 8 bases from J, the gap between germline ends came to 16 bases. CDR1 is SEHNR, CDR2 FQNEAQ, per germline (reference sequence). The CDR3 sequence: CASSLAGRADEKLFF. The CDR3 coding sequence is TGTGCCAGCAGCTTGGCGGGAAGGGCTGACGAAAAACTGTTTTTT.

This clonotype showed up many times. V and J are TRBV6-5 and TRBJ2-4; 12 bases map to TRBD2. The germline V gene has CDR1 MNHEY and CDR2 SVGAGI. V was pared by 8 bases and J by 2 bases, with 10 bases of the junction left unmatched. The CDR3 covers 17 residues. The CDR3 DNA is TGTGCCAGCGGTGCTAGCGGGGGGGCCGGGACCAAAAACATTCAGTACTTC. Protein product: CASGASGGAGTKNIQYF.

The gene calls are TRBV12-3 or TRBV12-4 and TRBJ1-2; no reliable D call. Trimming left V 6 bases short and J 3 bases short, with 11 bases between. This CDR3 has 13 residues. In DNA form, the CDR3 reads TGTGCCAGCAGACCCGACACACACTATGGCTACACCTTC. Translating gives CASRPDTHYGYTF.

The J gene is TRBJ1-3, the V gene TRBV20-1, with 9 nucleotides matching TRBD1. CDR3 length: 17 amino acids. Germline-derived CDR1 and CDR2 are DFQATT and SNEGSKA (reference sequence). Losses at the gene ends were 1 base for V and 0 bases for J; bases not matched to a gene: 7. The CDR3 reads CSARGAGQGTSGNTIYF. The CDR3 DNA follows: TGCAGTGCTAGAGGGGCGGGACAGGGAACCTCTGGAAACACCATATATTTT.

This chain connects TRBV24-1 to TRBJ2-1, with D unclear. CDR1 and CDR2 (germline): KGHDR, SFDVKD. The V end was cut by 1 base, the J end by 3 bases, with 15 bases between. This CDR3 is 17 amino acids long. The CDR3, as DNA: TGTGCCACCAGTGATTTCGTCGGTCTGGCAGGCTACAATGAGCAGTTCTTC. Amino acid sequence: CATSDFVGLAGYNEQFF.

The chain employs TRBV2 and TRBJ1-5; D is possibly TRBD1 (6 bases). CDR1 is SNHLY, CDR2 FYNNEI, per germline. The CDR3 is made up of 12 amino acids. The V gene lost 7 bases and the J gene lost 4 bases, with 8 bases spanning the gap. In nucleotides, the CDR3 is TGTGCCAGCAACAGGGCGAATCAGCCCCAGCATTTT. Translated: CASNRANQPQHF.

This clonotype came up many times. The gene calls are TRBV3-1 and TRBJ2-7; D gene unclear. The germline CDR1 and CDR2 sequences are LGHDT and YNNKEL (reference sequence). V lost 2 bases, J lost 2 bases, and 4 bases lay in between. This CDR3 is built from 12 residues. The CDR3 sequence: CASSQRAYEQYF. The DNA for the CDR3 is TGTGCCAGCAGCCAACGGGCCTACGAGCAGTACTTC.

This clonotype came up a few times. The CDR3 bases are TGTGCCAGCAGTCCCTGGGACGGCATAGCTAATCAGCCCCAGCATTTT. This translates into CASSPWDGIANQPQHF. The chain uses TRBV27 and TRBJ1-5, with TRBD1 as a possible D gene (5 bases). Between the trimmed V and J ends, which lost 5 bases and 4 bases, there was a span of 18 bases. In germline, CDR1 is MNHEY, CDR2 SMNVEV (reference sequence). The CDR3 has 16 amino acids.

This clonotype showed up many times. The chain has TRBV6-6 and TRBJ2-3; D remains unclear. CDR3 length: 14 residues. In germline, CDR1 is MNHNY, CDR2 SVGAGI (reference sequence). V gave up 8 bases and J gave up 0 bases, with 12 bases separating them. The CDR3 is CASEVGLSTDTQYF. The CDR3 DNA reads as TGTGCCAGCGAGGTTGGCCTTAGCACAGATACGCAGTATTTT.

This clonotype has just a few counts. This rearrangement joins TRBV7-2 to TRBJ1-1, with TRBD1 identical over 9 bases. The CDR3 consists of 15 residues. Germline-derived CDR1 and CDR2 are SGHTA and FQGNSA. With V trimmed by 5 bases and J by 4 bases, 8 bases remained unmatched. DNA for the CDR3: TGTGCCAGCAGCCCACAGGGGGCTCGGATCACTGAAGCTTTCTTT. This sequence encodes CASSPQGARITEAFF.

This sequence joins TRBV12-5 and TRBJ1-2; 8 bases are shared with TRBD1. Trimming cost V 4 bases and J 8 bases; bases outside gene matches: 12. Germline CDR1 is LGHNT and CDR2 is FRNRAP. This CDR3 comprises 15 residues. CDR3 region: CASGSSRGRISGYTF. The CDR3 coding sequence is TGTGCTAGTGGTTCTTCCAGGGGGCGAATAAGCGGCTACACCTTC.

The V gene is TRBV12-3 or TRBV12-4, the J gene TRBJ1-2; D is perhaps TRBD1 (6 bases). The ends were cut back, 8 bases at V and 4 bases at J, with 17 bases in the middle. The CDR3 has 14 amino acids. In DNA, the CDR3 is TGTGCCAGCGGGATAGGGGGGACGGGCTATGGCTACACCTTC. It is translated as CASGIGGTGYGYTF.

This clonotype came up many times. The rearrangement uses TRBV24-1 and TRBJ2-5, with 7 nucleotides matching TRBD1. Germline V gene lookup returns CDR1 KGHDR and CDR2 SFDVKD. The CDR3 covers 14 residues. V was pared by 5 bases and J by 7 bases, with 9 bases of the junction left unmatched. CDR3 amino acids: CATSATGSRLTQYF. Written as DNA, the CDR3 is TGTGCCACCAGTGCGACAGGGAGCAGGCTGACCCAGTACTTC.

This clonotype was counted many times. The rearrangement uses TRBV5-1 and TRBJ2-1; D might be TRBD1 (6 bases). The CDR3 consists of 14 residues. V dropped 3 bases and J dropped 5 bases, with 12 bases sitting between them. In germline, CDR1 is SGHRS, CDR2 YFSETQ. CDR3 loop: CASSWWDTNNEQFF. CDR3 coding DNA: TGCGCCAGCAGCTGGTGGGACACGAACAATGAGCAGTTCTTC.

As for this clonotype: A read error is possible here, since a much larger clone lies one base away. This sequence joins TRBV12-3 or TRBV12-4 and TRBJ2-1; D might be TRBD2 (7 bases). The CDR3 is made up of 14 amino acids. The CDR3 nucleotides read TGTGCCAGCGGTTTATGGTTTAGGGGGGGCTTGCAGTTCTTC. This encodes CASGLWFRGGLQFF.

The chain couples TRBV18 to TRBJ2-3; TRBD2 matches at 7 bases. The J segment lost 2 bases and the V segment lost 3 bases, leaving 11 bases of the junction unmatched. This CDR3 region has 17 residues. Germline CDR1 is KGHSH and CDR2 is LQKENI. The CDR3 protein is CASSPLPGLTSTDTQYF. The CDR3 DNA follows: TGTGCCAGCTCACCGTTACCGGGACTAACCTCCACAGATACGCAGTATTTT.